This T cell receptor (beta chain) was found in a study of response to subunit inactivated influenza vaccine. Notes on the study in general: The authors suggested that every seasonal influenza vaccination recruits few new T cells.

The germline V gene encodes CDR1 SGDLS and CDR2 YYNGEE. This CDR3 spans 15 amino acids. V was clipped by 0 bases and J by 3 bases, with 10 bases between them. Notes on this clonotype: Its cognate antigen is unknown.

One entry per CDR3 protein, called by TCRdb with MiXCR from the RT-PCR reads. The sample lists roughly 520,000 distinct CDR3 sequences; about 25% were seen once. V gene TRBV9 combines with J gene TRBJ2-1; D is undetermined. This clonotype originated in a man in his fifties or sixties who received an inactivated influenza vaccine. The material was CD4+ T cells sorted from PBMCs, obtained 5 days after vaccination. The DNA for the CDR3 is TGTGCCAGCAGCGTAGAACCAGAATACTACAATGAGCAGTTCTTC. It specifies CASSVEPEYYNEQFF.